The 2 T cell receptor beta chains in this list originate from one sample, sequenced in a study of blood T cell repertoires in COVID-19. Clones were sequenced by immunoSEQ multiplex PCR, and TCRdb holds only the in-frame ones, with some missing. Of some 120,000 clones listed, about 86% were seen once; the top ten hold 5.5% to 6.5%. The sample consisted of peripheral blood. The receptors shown here come from a man of 80 years or more with active or convalescent COVID-19.

This rearrangement joins TRBV7-3 to TRBJ1-6; a weak D match, TRBD1 (5 bases). V was cut by 2 bases and J by 10 bases, with 12 bases left in between. The CDR3 has 14 residues. Germline V CDR1 and CDR2: SGHTA, FQGTGA. The CDR3 nucleotides read TGTGCCAGCAGCTTAGGGCAGGGAGGGTCACCCCTCCACTTT. Its translation: CASSLGQGGSPLHF.

The chain joins TRBV4-3 to TRBJ1-2; D is uncertain. The CDR3 length is 17 residues. V was cut by 1 base and J by 1 base, with 16 bases left in between. The germline V gene encodes CDR1 LGHNA and CDR2 YSLEER. CDR3 region: CASSQVEQPANNYGYTF. The DNA for the CDR3 is TGCGCCAGCAGCCAAGTGGAACAGCCGGCAAATAACTATGGCTACACCTTC.